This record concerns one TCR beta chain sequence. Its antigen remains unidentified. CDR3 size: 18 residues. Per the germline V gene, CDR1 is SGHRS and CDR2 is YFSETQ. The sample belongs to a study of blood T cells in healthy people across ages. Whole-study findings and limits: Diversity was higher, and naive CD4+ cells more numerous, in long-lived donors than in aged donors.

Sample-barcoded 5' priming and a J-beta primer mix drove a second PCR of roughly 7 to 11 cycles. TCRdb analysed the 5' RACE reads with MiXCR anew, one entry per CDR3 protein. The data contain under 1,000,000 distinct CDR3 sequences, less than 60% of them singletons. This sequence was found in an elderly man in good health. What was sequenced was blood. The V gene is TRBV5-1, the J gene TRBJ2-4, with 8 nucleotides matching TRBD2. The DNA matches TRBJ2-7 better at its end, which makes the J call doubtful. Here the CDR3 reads CASSSDTGLRGVSYEQYF. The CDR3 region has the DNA TGCGCCAGCAGCTCCGATACGGGGTTGCGGGGGGTCTCCTACGAGCAGTACTTC.